Each of the 5 T cell receptor beta chains below was sequenced from the same sample in a study of Ad26.COV2.S vaccination and SARS-CoV-2 variants. Produced via immunoSEQ multiplex PCR; TCRdb's table is partial and in-frame only. The table includes about 370,000 clones, roughly nine tenths detected once. Treatment denoted: about 20 received Ad26.COV2.S at low or high dose, single or two shots; 5 received placebo; per-sample allocation not given. Collection of the samples took place on day 63 after the first injection of vaccine or placebo. The sample here was peripheral blood, taken in a trial of Ad26.COV2.S vaccine versus placebo. All receptors derive from a person between 18 and 59 years old who received the Ad26.COV2.S COVID-19 vaccine or a placebo.

This clone was detected only a few times. The chain uses TRBV7-9 and TRBJ2-2; D is unclear. This CDR3 comprises 13 residues. Trimming removed 1 base at V and 7 bases at J, with 7 bases between. Germline assignment: CDR1 SEHNR and CDR2 FQNEAQ (reference sequence). The CDR3 reads CASSLVPGGELFF. The CDR3 DNA reads as TGTGCCAGCAGCTTAGTACCGGGCGGGGAGCTGTTTTTT.

This rearrangement joins TRBV3-1 (or the pseudogene TRBV3-2) to TRBJ2-2; D is uncertain. Looked up from germline, CDR1 is LGHDT and CDR2 is YNNKEL (reference sequence). Trimming pared 7 bases from V and 0 bases from J, leaving 15 bases between. The CDR3 has 16 residues. CDR3 nucleotides: TGTGCCAGCACCCCCCGAGCAGGATCGAACACCGGGGAGCTGTTTTTT. Its translation: CASTPRAGSNTGELFF.

This clone was recorded once. The rearrangement joins TRBV3-1 (or the pseudogene TRBV3-2) to TRBJ1-2; TRBD1 might be the D (6 bases). V lost 4 bases to trimming and J lost 3 bases, with 12 bases between them. The CDR3 consists of 14 residues. The germline V gene has CDR1 LGHDT and CDR2 YNNKEL (reference sequence). CDR3 sequence reads: CASSPGRGDYGYTF. CDR3 nucleotide sequence: TGTGCCAGCAGCCCGGGAAGGGGGGACTATGGCTACACCTTC.

This chain connects TRBV6-5 to TRBJ2-3, with D perhaps matching TRBD2 (6 bases). The germline gives CDR1 MNHEY, CDR2 SVGAGI. This CDR3 has 16 residues. The V end lost 2 bases, the J end lost 1 base, and 13 bases lay between the germline ends. This CDR3 is CASSYGPGERTDTQYF. The DNA for the CDR3 is TGTGCCAGCAGTTACGGACCGGGAGAACGCACAGATACGCAGTATTTT.

The rearrangement uses TRBV5-1 and TRBJ1-1; perhaps TRBD1 as D (5 bases). V gave up 5 bases and J gave up 1 base, with 12 bases separating them. CDR3 length: 14 amino acids. Germline CDR1 and CDR2: SGHRS and YFSETQ. This chain's CDR3 is CASRSGTENTEAFF. CDR3 DNA: TGCGCCAGCAGATCCGGGACGGAGAACACTGAAGCTTTCTTT.